This TCR beta chain comes out of a study of T cell changes during pregnancy in multiple sclerosis. Profiled with immunoSEQ multiplex PCR; TCRdb holds only in-frame clones, not every one. The sample lists about 58,000 clones; 93% were seen once. CDR3 length: 14 amino acids. Trimming cost V 3 bases and J 10 bases, with 13 bases left between them. Germline CDR1 and CDR2: ENHRY and SYGVKD. This clone was seen a handful of times. This receptor was taken from a female donor with multiple sclerosis, enrolled in a pregnancy study. The chain employs TRBV10-3 and TRBJ1-6; no reliable D call. Sequenced material: CD8+ T cells from peripheral blood mononuclear cells, taken in the second trimester of pregnancy. DNA of the CDR3: TGTGCCATCAGTGACCCCGGGTTAAACTCACCCCTCCACTTT. Encoded protein: CAISDPGLNSPLHF.